The next 21 T cell receptor beta chains were all read from a single sample in a study of identical twins (dated by TCRdb to about 2016). Libraries were prepared through 5' RACE. Instrument on record: Illumina HiSeq 2000. The public reads were run again by TCRdb, first through fastp at Q25 and then through MiXCR, and only productive beta chains were kept. Rows with a matching CDR3 protein are joined into one entry that keeps the most common DNA and genes. Recorded for this sample are some 660,000 distinct CDR3 sequences; 8.6% of them occurred a single time. 0.98% of the sample lies in the top ten. This same sample was also taken into another study, of yellow fever vaccine responses in identical twins.

The sample taken for sequencing was PBMCs. The origin of the receptors is a woman aged 18-29 years in good health.

This clonotype was seen a few times. V gene TRBV29-1 combines with J gene TRBJ2-3; perhaps TRBD1 as D (6 bases). The CDR3 loop spans 13 amino acids. The V gene lost 7 bases and the J gene lost 6 bases, with 17 bases spanning the gap. Germline CDR1 reads SQVTM; CDR2 reads ANQGSEA. CDR3 DNA: TGCAGCGCCCTAAGGGCAGGGGAGGATACGCAGTATTTT. As protein: CSALRAGEDTQYF.

V and J are TRBV11-2 and TRBJ2-7, with D unclear. This CDR3 has 14 amino acids. The germline CDR1 and CDR2 sequences are SGHAT and FQNNGV. V gave up 2 bases and J gave up 5 bases, with 13 bases separating them. CDR3 nucleotide sequence: TGTGCCAGCAGCTTATCCGGACCGCGGAACGAGCAGTACTTC. This translates into CASSLSGPRNEQYF.

This clonotype has at least ten counts. J is TRBJ2-2 and V is TRBV28; D might be TRBD2 (5 bases). Germline-derived CDR1 and CDR2 are MDHEN and SYDVKM. The CDR3 has 15 residues. Trimming left V 3 bases short and J 3 bases short, with 11 bases between. CDR3 residues: CASSLRLADTGELFF. DNA of the CDR3: TGTGCCAGCAGTTTGCGCCTAGCAGACACCGGGGAGCTGTTTTTT.

This clonotype was counted a few times. The J gene is TRBJ2-3, the V gene TRBV20-1; 11 nucleotides match TRBD2. Germline values: CDR1 DFQATT, CDR2 SNEGSKA (reference sequence). V lost 2 bases to trimming and J lost 1 base; unmatched junction nucleotides: 2. This CDR3 contains 15 residues. This CDR3 is CSARILAGGTDTQYF. The CDR3 DNA sequence: TGCAGTGCTAGAATACTAGCGGGGGGCACAGATACGCAGTATTTT.

V usage is TRBV6-2 or TRBV6-3 and J usage is TRBJ2-5; 9 bases agree with TRBD1. The CDR3 has 16 residues. Per germline, CDR1 MNHEY and CDR2 SVGEGT. Unmatched junction bases numbered 11, after V lost 4 bases and J lost 5 bases. CDR3 in DNA: TGTGCCAGCAGTTCCGTGAGGGGGACAGGGAAGGAGACCCAGTACTTC. Translated: CASSSVRGTGKETQYF.

This clonotype was found a few times. The chain combines TRBV3-1 with TRBJ1-1; tentative D call: TRBD1 (5 bases). Germline V CDR1 and CDR2: LGHDT, YNNKEL (reference sequence). The CDR3 length is 15 residues. Trimming removed 1 base at V and 0 bases at J, with 9 bases between. For the CDR3, the DNA is TGTGCCAGCAGCCAAGCTAAGGGGATGAACACTGAAGCTTTCTTT. Translated, it gives CASSQAKGMNTEAFF.

This clonotype was seen a few times. The chain uses TRBV29-1 and TRBJ2-1; 7 nucleotides match TRBD2. Germline assignment: CDR1 SQVTM and CDR2 ANQGSEA. CDR3 length: 14 amino acids. The trim removed 5 bases at V and 2 bases at J, leaving 6 bases unmatched. The CDR3 loop is CSVKASGAYNEQFF. As DNA, the CDR3 is TGCAGCGTTAAGGCCAGCGGGGCCTACAATGAGCAGTTCTTC.

This clonotype was seen only a few times. The chain uses TRBV28 and TRBJ2-7; the match to TRBD1 covers 8 bases. From germline, CDR1 is MDHEN and CDR2 SYDVKM. V lost 6 bases to trimming and J lost 4 bases; unmatched junction nucleotides: 11. There are 15 residues in the CDR3. CDR3 region: CASRGTGQGSYEQYF. The CDR3 bases are TGTGCCAGCAGAGGCACCGGACAGGGTTCATACGAGCAGTACTTC.

This clonotype was seen only a few times. The chain has TRBV15 and TRBJ1-4; no firm D call. The CDR3 extends over 15 amino acids. The germline CDR1 and CDR2 sequences are LNHNV and YYDKDF (reference sequence). The ends were cut back, 0 bases at V and 0 bases at J, with 5 bases in the middle. The DNA of the CDR3 is TGTGCCACCAGCAGAGAAGGTGCAACTAATGAAAAACTGTTTTTT. This encodes CATSREGATNEKLFF.

In its sample, this clonotype was seen many times. The chain carries TRBV6-1 and TRBJ2-3, with 10 nucleotides matching TRBD1. The CDR3 loop spans 16 amino acids. Germline V lookup: CDR1 MNHNS, CDR2 SASEGT. With 5 bases clipped from V and 5 bases from J, the junction kept 10 bases outside the gene matches. The CDR3 loop reads CASSIGQGDHLDTQYF. CDR3 coding DNA: TGTGCCAGCAGTATTGGACAGGGGGACCATCTAGATACGCAGTATTTT.

This clonotype has just a few counts. The chain links TRBV27 to TRBJ2-7; 8 nucleotides match TRBD1. This CDR3 contains 15 residues. Germline V gene sequence: CDR1 MNHEY, CDR2 SMNVEV (reference sequence). V shed 5 bases, J shed 2 bases, and the junction held 8 bases outside the gene matches. This chain's CDR3 is CASSRYRGVAYEQYF. For the CDR3, the DNA is TGTGCCAGCAGTCGATACAGGGGGGTCGCCTACGAGCAGTACTTC.

This clonotype was observed a few times. The genes are TRBV27 and TRBJ2-1; 12 bases map to TRBD2. Trimming removed 2 bases from V and 8 bases from J; junction bases left unmatched: 4. CDR3 length equals 15 residues. CDR1 is MNHEY and CDR2 is SMNVEV in the germline V gene (reference sequence). CDR3 sequence: CASSLPLAGGHEQFF. CDR3 in DNA: TGTGCCAGCAGTTTACCCCTAGCGGGGGGGCATGAGCAGTTCTTC.

This clonotype was detected a few times. The J gene is TRBJ1-1, the V gene TRBV29-1; 7 bases match TRBD1. Per germline, CDR1 SQVTM and CDR2 ANQGSEA. This CDR3 spans 15 amino acids. With 3 bases clipped from V and 7 bases from J, the junction kept 14 bases outside the gene matches. The CDR3 sequence: CSVDKRGRGNSEAFF. CDR3 DNA sequence: TGCAGCGTTGATAAGAGGGGGCGGGGGAATAGTGAAGCTTTCTTT.

CDR3 sequence reads: CSVDSSGGYEQYF. The CDR3, as DNA: TGCAGCGTTGATTCTTCAGGGGGGTACGAGCAGTACTTC. The rearrangement uses TRBV29-1 and TRBJ2-7, with D possibly TRBD1 on 7 matching bases. The CDR3 has 13 residues. Germline V gene sequence: CDR1 SQVTM, CDR2 ANQGSEA. V was trimmed by 3 bases and J by 4 bases, leaving 13 bases between them.

Many counts were recorded for this clonotype. J is TRBJ2-5 and V is TRBV29-1; D ambiguous. CDR1 is SQVTM, CDR2 ANQGSEA, per germline. CDR3 size: 13 residues. V was shortened by 5 bases and J by 2 bases, with 12 bases between the two germline ends. CDR3 DNA: TGCAGCGTTCGTCCGGCGAAGCAAGAGACCCAGTACTTC. Its protein is CSVRPAKQETQYF.

In the case of this clonotype: It is likely a read error, because the conserved phenylalanine at the end of the CDR3 is missing. Because the CDR3's place on the DNA is in doubt, the DNA is left out and the CDR3 is given as listed by TCRdb. The rearrangement uses TRBV7-9 and TRBJ2-7; whether TRBD1, the table's D call, matches the DNA was not checked. The CDR3 contains 12 residues when both ends are counted. CDR1 and CDR2 (germline): SEHNR, FQNEAQ (reference sequence). The CDR3 protein is CASGVGTVVIKL.

The sample holds a few counts of this clonotype. The chain uses TRBV7-9 and TRBJ2-7; 8 bases map to TRBD1. CDR3 size: 16 residues. Germline V lookup: CDR1 SEHNR, CDR2 FQNEAQ (reference sequence). J gave up 5 bases and V 5 bases, and 14 bases lay outside the gene matches. CDR3: CASSQRQGFAPHEQYF. For the CDR3, the DNA is TGTGCCAGCAGCCAACGACAGGGGTTCGCCCCCCACGAGCAGTACTTC. Full variable domain (outside the CDR3, taken from reference TRBV7-9 and TRBJ2-7): DTGVSQNPRHKITKRGQNVTFRCDPISEHNRLYWYRQTLGQGPEFLTYFQNEAQLEKSRLLSDRFSAERPKGSFSTLEIQRTEQGDSAMYLCASSQRQGFAPHEQYFGPGTRLTVT.

This clonotype has at least ten counts. The chain uses TRBV4-1 and TRBJ2-2, with 7 bases lining up with TRBD1. J gave up 4 bases and V 0 bases, and 5 bases lay outside the gene matches. CDR3 length equals 16 residues. Germline CDR1 MGHRA, CDR2 YSYEKL. CDR3 DNA: TGCGCCAGCAGCCAAGAGATGAGGGGGCGCACCGGGGAGCTGTTTTTT. It specifies CASSQEMRGRTGELFF.

The genes are TRBV4-1 and TRBJ2-5, with TRBD2 matching 8 bases. CDR1 and CDR2 (germline): MGHRA, YSYEKL. V was clipped by 0 bases and J by 5 bases; unmatched bases: 14. This CDR3 comprises 18 residues. The CDR3 reads CASSQEPPGSPGGETQYF. The CDR3 coding sequence is TGCGCCAGCAGCCAAGAACCTCCAGGGTCGCCGGGGGGGGAGACCCAGTACTTC.

This clonotype was detected ten times or more. The CDR3 bases are TGTGCCACCAGCAGAGGAGGAGTAGCCAAAAACATTCAGTACTTC. Its protein product is CATSRGGVAKNIQYF. V is TRBV15 and J is TRBJ2-4; D is unresolved. The CDR3 is 15 residues long. CDR1 LNHNV and CDR2 YYDKDF come from the germline V gene (reference sequence). V lost 1 base and J lost 0, with 7 bases in between.

This clonotype was recorded a few times. The rearrangement links TRBV18 to TRBJ2-3; perhaps TRBD2 as D (6 bases). Deletions cut 0 bases from V and 9 bases from J, with 16 bases between. From germline, CDR1 is KGHSH and CDR2 LQKENI. The CDR3 totals 15 residues. CDR3 protein: CASSPPGLGGQTQYF. The DNA for the CDR3 is TGTGCCAGCTCACCACCGGGGTTGGGAGGACAAACGCAGTATTTT.